The entry below gives a single TCR beta chain sequence along with its context. This record comes from a study of shared clonotypes between healthy human individuals. This CDR3 comprises 18 residues. V lost 7 bases to trimming and J lost 5 bases, with 28 bases between them. CDR1 and CDR2 (germline): SGHNT, YYREEE (reference sequence). Produced via immunoSEQ multiplex PCR; TCRdb's table is partial and in-frame only. The sample has under 650,000 clones, less than 96% seen once. The chain couples TRBV5-4 to TRBJ2-1, with D maybe TRBD2 (5 bases). Sequences were obtained from naive CD4+ T cells sorted from blood. Stated subset: CD45RA+ positively selected. The TCR was taken from a woman younger than 45 in good health. The CDR3 DNA follows: TGTGCCAGCGGCCTTCTAAGAGGGAGTTTAAATTCGGACAATGAGCAGTTCTTC. Translated, it gives CASGLLRGSLNSDNEQFF. Variable domain in full (rest from reference TRBV5-4 and TRBJ2-1): ETGVTQSPTHLIKTRGQQVTLRCSSQSGHNTVSWYQQALGQGPQFIFQYYREEENGRGNFPPRFSGLQFPNYSSELNVNALELDDSALYLCASGLLRGSLNSDNEQFFGPGTRLTVL.